This TCR beta chain stems from a study of T cell responses to AZD1222 COVID-19 vaccine. This clone has a single count. Its antigen remains unknown. The protocol was immunoSEQ multiplex PCR, while the TCRdb copy is restricted to in-frame clones and leaves out a portion. The data hold some 120,000 clones, with 88% observed a single time. V was clipped by 5 bases and J by 7 bases; unmatched bases: 17. Germline values: CDR1 MNHNY, CDR2 SVGAGI (reference sequence). This CDR3 contains 18 residues. Study results and limitations: Of spike-specific TCRs, nearly half reportedly target regions left unmutated in variants. Distributed over spike, vaccine-associated CD4 TCRs predominated at 160-218 and 743-854. Mostly white British, mostly female donors; authors suggested clonal diversity may be underestimated. Baseline seropositivity characterized only six AZD1222 recipients.

The source of this sequence is an adult in good health. The V gene is TRBV6-6, the J gene TRBJ2-5; 12 bases fit TRBD2. The sample consisted of peripheral blood, taken on day 0 of MenACWY control vaccination. The CDR3 coding sequence is TGTGCCAGCAGTCCCCGAGTCTCCGAGACTAGCGGGAGAAGGACCCAGTACTTC. This codes for CASSPRVSETSGRRTQYF.